This TCR beta chain is from a study of T-cell reconstitution after alpha-beta-depleted transplantation in children. Study-level points and caveats: After transplant, at about two months, alpha-beta T cells were reportedly derived from several hundred expanded graft clones. Some patients showed high day-60 TCRbeta diversity, which derived from surviving recipient T cells and thymic progenitors.

Turning to this clonotype: Its antigen is undetermined.

Preparing the TCRbeta library involved the use of unique molecular identifiers. TCRdb used MiXCR to reprocess the PCR reads, holding one entry per CDR3 protein. The sample records over 400,000 distinct CDR3 sequences, 43% being singletons. The CDR3 consists of 13 residues. Trimming removed 4 bases from V and 5 bases from J, with 12 bases in between. Germline V gene lookup returns CDR1 SGHVS and CDR2 FQNEAQ. This TCR was recovered from a girl aged 2 to 9 with aplastic anemia, due to receive a stem cell transplant. V gene TRBV7-8 combines with J gene TRBJ2-7; D is uncertain. Sequenced here: PBMCs, sampled before TCRalphabeta/CD19-depleted stem cell transplant. CDR3 amino acids: CASSSIPVHEQYF. The CDR3, as DNA: TGTGCCAGCAGCTCGATCCCGGTCCACGAGCAGTACTTC.